This is a list of T cell receptor beta chains from one sample in a study of naive and memory T cell subsets. TCRdb used MiXCR to reprocess the UMI-ligation and nested PCR reads, holding one entry per CDR3 protein. The sample consists of under 150,000 distinct CDR3 sequences, around 21% of them appearing once. Sequencing input: naive CD8+ T cells from blood. All receptors derive from a human donor in good health. CDR3s include the opening cysteine and the closing phenylalanine or tryptophan. The D gene is left open where the match is weak. Clone size is stated in some rows and not others, as once, few, many or a class when expanded.

TGTGCCAGCAGAGAGTCTAGCGGGCTATACAATGAGCAGTTCTTC	CASRESSGLYNEQFF	TRBJ2-1	few	TRBD2	TRBV6-5
TGTGCCAGCAGTTCGTCAGACAGGGTGTACACCGGGGAGCTGTTTTTT	CASSSSDRVYTGELFF	TRBJ2-2	few	TRBD1	TRBV28
TGCAGCGTTGAAGATGAGGGGGGGGGTTTTAATGAAAAACTGTTTTTT	CSVEDEGGGFNEKLFF	TRBJ1-4	once	NA	TRBV29-1
TGCAGTGCTTTTAACCCGGAGGGACTAGCGGGAGTTAACACAGATACGCAGTATTTT	CSAFNPEGLAGVNTDTQYF	TRBJ2-3	few	TRBD2	TRBV20-1
TGTGCCAGCAGCTTAGGGGACTACCGGACCTACGAGCAGTACTTC	CASSLGDYRTYEQYF	TRBJ2-7	NA	TRBD2	TRBV7-9
TGTGCCAGCAGCTACGGAGGCGCCTACGAGCAGTACTTC	CASSYGGAYEQYF	TRBJ2-7	many	NA	TRBV5-4
TGTGCCAGCAGTTTATTAAAACGGGGGGCCCACGAGCAGTACTTC	CASSLLKRGAHEQYF	TRBJ2-7	NA	NA	TRBV28
TGTGCCAGCAGTCCAGGACAGGGAGGGCCCCTCCACTTT	CASSPGQGGPLHF	TRBJ1-6	NA	TRBD1	TRBV12-3/TRBV12-4
TGTGCCAGCAGCCAGATCGCGACTAGCGGCTACGAGCAGTACTTC	CASSQIATSGYEQYF	TRBJ2-7	few	TRBD2	TRBV4-2
TGCAGTGCTAGAGATCTGTACGGAAACAACTACGAGCAGTACTTC	CSARDLYGNNYEQYF	TRBJ2-7	many	NA	TRBV20-1
TGTGCCAGCCGGGAATTGGCGAACACCGGGGAGCTGTTTTTT	CASRELANTGELFF	TRBJ2-2	NA	NA	TRBV7-8
TGCGCCAGCAGCTTAGGCCACCAGCCTACCGGGGAGCTGTTTTTT	CASSLGHQPTGELFF	TRBJ2-2	NA	NA	TRBV5-1
TGTGCCAGCAGCTTAGGGGAAGACCTCTATGGCTACACCTTC	CASSLGEDLYGYTF	TRBJ1-2	NA	NA	TRBV7-6
TGTGCCAGCATCCACCTACAGGCTGAGCAGTTCTTC	CASIHLQAEQFF	TRBJ2-1	NA	NA	TRBV7-9
TGTGCCATCTTGCGGGACAACTATGGCTACACCTTC	CAILRDNYGYTF	TRBJ1-2	NA	NA	TRBV10-3
TGTGCCAGCAGTTTGGGCGAGGTGGAGCAGTTCTTC	CASSLGEVEQFF	TRBJ2-1	NA	NA	TRBV28
TGTGCCAGCAGAGTCGGGACAGGGGATGCCGGGGAGCTGTTTTTT	CASRVGTGDAGELFF	TRBJ2-2	NA	TRBD1	TRBV27
TGTGCCAGCAGTTTACGGGTAGATAGCAATCAGCCCCAGCATTTT	CASSLRVDSNQPQHF	TRBJ1-5	NA	NA	TRBV28
TGTGCCAGCAGCCCGGGACCGCTCCGGTTGAACTCCTACAATGAGCAGTTCTTC	CASSPGPLRLNSYNEQFF	TRBJ2-1	NA	NA	TRBV6-5
TGCAGCGTGGGGCCCTCTAGCGGATCCTACGAGCAGTACTTC	CSVGPSSGSYEQYF	TRBJ2-7	NA	TRBD2	TRBV29-1
TGTGCCAGCAGTTATTGGGCAGGGGACTCCTACGAGCAGTACTTC	CASSYWAGDSYEQYF	TRBJ2-7	few	NA	TRBV6-5